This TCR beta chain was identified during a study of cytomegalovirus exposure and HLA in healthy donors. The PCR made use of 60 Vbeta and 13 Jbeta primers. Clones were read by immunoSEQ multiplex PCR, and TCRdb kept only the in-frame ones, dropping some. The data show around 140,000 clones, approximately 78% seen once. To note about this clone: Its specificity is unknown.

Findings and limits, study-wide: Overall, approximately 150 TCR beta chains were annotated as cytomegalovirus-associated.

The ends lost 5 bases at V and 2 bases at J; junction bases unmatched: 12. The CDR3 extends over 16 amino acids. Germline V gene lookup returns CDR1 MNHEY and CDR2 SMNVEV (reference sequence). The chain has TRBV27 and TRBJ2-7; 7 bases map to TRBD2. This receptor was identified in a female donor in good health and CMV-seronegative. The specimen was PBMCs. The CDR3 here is CASSPSLGRVAYEQYF. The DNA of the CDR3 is TGTGCCAGCAGTCCCTCCCTGGGGAGGGTGGCCTACGAGCAGTACTTC.